This TCR beta chain was recovered during a study of regulatory T cells in long-lasting Graves disease. Study-wide results and limits: The study found TRBV28, TRBJ1-2 and TRBJ2-5 favored in persistent disease.

The time point denotes: newly diagnosed GD, antithyroid drugs for less than 3 months. Scientists built the TCR library using RNA that was extracted from PBMCs. It was by American Thyroid Association guidelines that Graves' disease was diagnosed. Libraries of TCR beta came from iRepertoire HTBI primers plus Arm-PCR of CDR3 regions. A single record per CDR3 protein comes from TCRdb applying MiXCR to the multiplex PCR reads. The sample holds 500,000 or so distinct CDR3 sequences, around 15% seen once. This clonotype was observed at least ten times. Its antigen is currently unknown. V shed 0 bases and J 7 bases; nucleotides not matched to a gene: 4. Germline V gene sequence: CDR1 MNHEY, CDR2 SVGAGI. The CDR3 is 14 amino acids. The data also belong to a second study, concerning T cells in Graves' hyperthyroidism and ophthalmopathy. That work contributes: A model built on 13 V-J features separated ophthalmopathy from stable hyperthyroidism.

The chain is built from TRBV6-5 and TRBJ2-7; TRBD2 aligns across 9 bases. Material: peripheral blood mononuclear cells (PBMCs), obtained at new diagnosis, from a patient treated with antithyroid drugs. This clonotype originated in a woman aged 45-65 years with Graves disease. The CDR3 reads CASSYSPSGKEQYF. CDR3 in DNA: TGTGCCAGCAGTTACTCTCCTAGCGGGAAGGAGCAGTACTTC.